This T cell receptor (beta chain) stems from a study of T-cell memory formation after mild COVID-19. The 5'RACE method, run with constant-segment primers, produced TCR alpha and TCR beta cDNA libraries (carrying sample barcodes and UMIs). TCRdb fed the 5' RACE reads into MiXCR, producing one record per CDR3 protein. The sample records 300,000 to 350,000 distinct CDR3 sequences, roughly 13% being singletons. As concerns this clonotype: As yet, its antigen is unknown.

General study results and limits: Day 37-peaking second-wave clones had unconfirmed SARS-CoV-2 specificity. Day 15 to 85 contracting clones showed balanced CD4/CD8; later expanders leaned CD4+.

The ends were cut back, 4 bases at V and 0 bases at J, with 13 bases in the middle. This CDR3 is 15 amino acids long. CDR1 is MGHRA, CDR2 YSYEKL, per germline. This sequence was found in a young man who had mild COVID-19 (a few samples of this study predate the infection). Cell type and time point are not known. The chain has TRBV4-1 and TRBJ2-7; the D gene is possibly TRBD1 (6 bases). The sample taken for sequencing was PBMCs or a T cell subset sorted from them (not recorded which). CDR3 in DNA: TGCGCCAGCAGCCGCGCCGGGGACAACTCCTACGAGCAGTACTTC. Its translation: CASSRAGDNSYEQYF.